Sequencing of this T cell receptor beta chain was carried out in a study of CD8 T cells in ankylosing spondylitis. Broader study findings: In ankylosing spondylitis blood, a motif of roughly 8 highly homologous TCR beta variants appeared characteristic.

One entry per CDR3 protein results from TCRdb running MiXCR on the 5' RACE reads. Of about 220,000 distinct CDR3 sequences listed, approximately 7.3% were seen once; the top ten hold 13% to 15%. This CDR3 comprises 14 residues. The J segment lost 4 bases and the V segment lost 6 bases, leaving 9 bases of the junction unmatched. In its sample, this clonotype was seen many times. Its antigen is unidentified. The source of this sequence is a male donor with ankylosing spondylitis. The V call is TRBV12-3 or TRBV12-4, the J call TRBJ2-7, with 7 bases lining up with TRBD2. Sequenced sample: blood, either unsorted or a sorted T cell fraction (not recorded which). CDR3 amino acids: CASSPTWGGYEQYF. CDR3 sequence (DNA): TGTGCCAGCAGCCCCACTTGGGGGGGATACGAGCAGTACTTC.